There are many counts of the clone carrying this T cell receptor (beta chain). Preparation methods for the bulk TCR libraries were those previously described, with listed TCR primers. One entry per CDR3 protein results from TCRdb running MiXCR on the PCR reads. The table lists 350,000 or so distinct CDR3 sequences, 20% to 25% of them singletons. The source of the sample is a study of molecular identifiers for immune sequencing clone quantification. V lost 5 bases to trimming and J lost 2 bases; unmatched junction nucleotides: 5. Looked up from germline, CDR1 is LGHNT and CDR2 is FRNRAP. CDR3 length: 14 amino acids.

Sequencing used naive CD8+ T cells from blood, with Jurkat cell RNA spiked in. Subset here: FACS-sorted CD8+CD4-CCR7+CD45RA+ naive T cells. The TCR was taken from a human donor in good health. Some libraries in this study had Jurkat cell RNA spiked in. V usage is TRBV12-5 and J usage is TRBJ2-5; 7 bases agree with TRBD1. The CDR3 DNA reads TGTGCTAGTGGTCACAGGGACAGACAAGAGACCCAGTACTTC. It translates to CASGHRDRQETQYF.